This section outlines one T cell receptor beta chain sequence together with its context. The target antigen is unknown. This record belongs to a study of vaccination and CD4 T cells after COVID-19. An Oncomine TCR Beta short-read assay was used to sequence the DNA from cultured CD4+ T cells. TCRdb called the PCR reads again in MiXCR, with one record for every CDR3 protein. The sample lists almost 20,000 distinct CDR3 sequences; about 44% were seen once. Regarding treatment: approximately 10-day PBMC culture with coronavirus spike peptide pools or control peptides (ViraFEST assay). This specimen consisted of CD4+ T cells from blood, cultured in vitro, obtained before SARS-CoV-2 vaccination. The TCR was taken from a human donor who had recovered from COVID-19.

CDR3 nucleotides: TGTGCCAGCAGCCCAACCCGGGGGACGGACTCCTACGAGCAGTACTTC. It yields the protein CASSPTRGTDSYEQYF. The gene calls are TRBV7-8 and TRBJ2-7; weak D call: TRBD2 (6 bases). This CDR3 is built from 16 residues. Germline-derived CDR1 and CDR2 are SGHVS and FQNEAQ. Between the trimmed V and J ends, which lost 5 bases and 0 bases, there was a span of 17 bases. Combining the CDR3 with reference TRBV7-8 and TRBJ2-7 gives the whole variable domain GAGVSQSPRYKVAKRGQDVALRCDPISGHVSLFWYQQALGQGPEFLTYFQNEAQLDKSGLPSDRFFAERPEGSVSTLKIQRTQQEDSAVYLCASSPTRGTDSYEQYFGPGTRLTVT.